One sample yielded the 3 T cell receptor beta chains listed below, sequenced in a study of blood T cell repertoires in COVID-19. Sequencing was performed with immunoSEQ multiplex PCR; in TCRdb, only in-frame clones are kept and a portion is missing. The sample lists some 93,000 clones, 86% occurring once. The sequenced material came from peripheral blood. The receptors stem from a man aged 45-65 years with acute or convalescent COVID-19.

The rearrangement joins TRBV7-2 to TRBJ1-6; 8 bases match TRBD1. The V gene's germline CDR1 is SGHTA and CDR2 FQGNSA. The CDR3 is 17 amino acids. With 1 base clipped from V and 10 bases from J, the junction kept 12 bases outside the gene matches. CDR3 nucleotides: TGTGCCAGCAGCTTAGGCGGAACAGGGGGGCGATCCTCACCCCTCCACTTT. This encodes CASSLGGTGGRSSPLHF. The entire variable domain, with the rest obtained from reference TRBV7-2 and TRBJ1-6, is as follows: GAGVSQSPSNKVTEKGKDVELRCDPISGHTALYWYRQSLGQGLEFLIYFQGNSAPDKSGLPSDRFSAERTGGSVSTLTIQRTQQEDSAVYLCASSLGGTGGRSSPLHFGNGTRLTVT.

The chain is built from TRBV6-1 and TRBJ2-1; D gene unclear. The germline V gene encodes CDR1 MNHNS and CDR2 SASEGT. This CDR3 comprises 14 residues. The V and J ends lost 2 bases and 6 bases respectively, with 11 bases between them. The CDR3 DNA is TGTGCCAGCAGTGAAACTCCTACTATCAATGAGCAGTTCTTC. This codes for CASSETPTINEQFF.

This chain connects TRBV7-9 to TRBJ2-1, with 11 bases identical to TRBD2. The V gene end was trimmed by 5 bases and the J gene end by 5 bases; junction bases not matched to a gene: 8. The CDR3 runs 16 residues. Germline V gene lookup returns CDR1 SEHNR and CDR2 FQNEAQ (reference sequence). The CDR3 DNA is TGTGCCAGCAGCCCATCGACTAGCGGGACTCACAATGAGCAGTTCTTC. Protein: CASSPSTSGTHNEQFF. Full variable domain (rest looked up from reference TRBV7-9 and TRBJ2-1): DTGVSQNPRHKITKRGQNVTFRCDPISEHNRLYWYRQTLGQGPEFLTYFQNEAQLEKSRLLSDRFSAERPKGSFSTLEIQRTEQGDSAMYLCASSPSTSGTHNEQFFGPGTRLTVL.